This T cell receptor beta chain was found in a study of blood T cell repertoires in COVID-19. The wider study: In each case, the material was cDNA or gDNA derived from T cells, B-cell-depleted T cells, or PBMCs.

Participants' reported clinical history set cohort assignment. This clone was seen repeatedly, ten times or more. TCRdb keeps only in-frame clones here, not all; method: immunoSEQ multiplex PCR. The repertoire holds a few hundred thousand clones, with around 87% as singletons. CDR3 length: 15 residues. Trimming cost V 6 bases and J 4 bases; bases outside gene matches: 11. Germline values: CDR1 SQVTM, CDR2 ANQGSEA. The specimen was PBMCs or T cells enriched from blood (not recorded which). This receptor was obtained from a woman in her fifties or sixties who had recovered from COVID-19. This chain uses TRBV29-1 with TRBJ1-1, with TRBD1 identical over 10 bases. The CDR3 reads CSVRDRGQVSTEAFF. The DNA for the CDR3 is TGCAGCGTGCGCGACAGGGGGCAGGTGAGCACTGAAGCTTTCTTT.